This T cell receptor (beta chain) was profiled in a study of T-cell reconstitution after alpha-beta-depleted transplantation in children (dated by TCRdb to 2016 to 2017). With regard to the full study: Using TCR repertoire profiling, the study quantitatively followed how T-cell immune reconstitution unfolded in children after TCRalphabeta/CD19-depleted allogeneic hematopoietic cell transplantation.

This sample's treatment or condition label indicates: allogeneic hematopoietic cell transplantation with graft depleted of TCRalphabeta T cells and CD19 B cells. The children who served as transplant recipients had been given grafts of TCRalphabeta/CD19-depleted allogeneic hematopoietic cells. What the work shows at the level of the full study, not this receptor alone: Hyperexpanded clone frequencies declined over subsequent months; after one year, T-cell counts and TCRbeta diversity were mostly attributed to newly produced T cells. The apparently early recovery of alphabetaT-cell counts about two months after transplant reportedly depended on only several hundred rapidly expanded clones that came from non-depleted graft cells. In some patients, the high TCRbeta diversity seen at day 60 was put down to recipient T cells and intrathymic progenitors that had survived conditioning.

Trimming at the junction amounts to 1 base on V and 9 bases on J, and the germline ends lie 4 bases apart. Counted from cysteine to phenylalanine, this CDR3 has 11 amino acids. The read is trimmed to its CDR3 DNA, 33 bases read in frame from base 1. Based on the germline V gene (reference sequence), the CDR1 and CDR2 sequences are SGHAT and FQDESV. Library preparation was by PCR. Sequencing used an Illumina HiSeq 2500. TCR libraries were prepared with molecular barcoding, using unique molecular identifiers to normalize TCRbeta repertoire quantification. TCRdb trimmed public reads at Q25 via fastp, called clones via MiXCR and kept in-frame beta chains. Each entry is one CDR3 protein sequence, shown with its most common DNA and genes. Here the sample has hundreds of thousands of distinct CDR3 sequences; under 15% occur a single time. The ten top clones hold 0.79% of the sample. There are many counts of this clonotype. Its recognized antigen is unknown. Base qualities are not provided; no much larger clone lies one nucleotide away.

The receptor was isolated from a girl aged 2 to 9 with congenital amegakaryocytic thrombocytopenia, due to receive a stem cell transplant. The material sequenced was PBMCs, taken before TCRalphabeta/CD19-depleted stem cell transplant. The chain is encoded by TRBV11-1 joined to TRBJ2-1, with the D gene uncertain. The CDR3 region: CASSLESEQFF. The DNA sequence is given as TGTGCCAGCAGCTTAGAGAGTGAGCAGTTCTTC.